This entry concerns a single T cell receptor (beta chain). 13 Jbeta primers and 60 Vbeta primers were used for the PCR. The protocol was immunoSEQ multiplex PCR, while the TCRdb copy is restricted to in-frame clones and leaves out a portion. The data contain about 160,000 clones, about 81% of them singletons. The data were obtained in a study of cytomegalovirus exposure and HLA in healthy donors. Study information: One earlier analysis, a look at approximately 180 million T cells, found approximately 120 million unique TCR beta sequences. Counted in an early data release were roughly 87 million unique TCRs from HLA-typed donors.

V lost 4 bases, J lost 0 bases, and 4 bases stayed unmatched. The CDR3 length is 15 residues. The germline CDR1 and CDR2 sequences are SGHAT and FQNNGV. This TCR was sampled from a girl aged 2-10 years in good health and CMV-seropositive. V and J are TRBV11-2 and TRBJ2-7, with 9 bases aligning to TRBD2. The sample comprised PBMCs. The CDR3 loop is CASSYGSGSSYEQYF. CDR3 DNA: TGTGCCAGCAGCTATGGTAGCGGGAGCTCCTACGAGCAGTACTTC. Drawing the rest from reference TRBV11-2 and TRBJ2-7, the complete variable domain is EAGVAQSPRYKIIEKRQSVAFWCNPISGHATLYWYQQILGQGPKLLIQFQNNGVVDDSQLPKDRFSAERLKGVDSTLKIQPAKLEDSAVYLCASSYGSGSSYEQYFGPGTRLTVT.